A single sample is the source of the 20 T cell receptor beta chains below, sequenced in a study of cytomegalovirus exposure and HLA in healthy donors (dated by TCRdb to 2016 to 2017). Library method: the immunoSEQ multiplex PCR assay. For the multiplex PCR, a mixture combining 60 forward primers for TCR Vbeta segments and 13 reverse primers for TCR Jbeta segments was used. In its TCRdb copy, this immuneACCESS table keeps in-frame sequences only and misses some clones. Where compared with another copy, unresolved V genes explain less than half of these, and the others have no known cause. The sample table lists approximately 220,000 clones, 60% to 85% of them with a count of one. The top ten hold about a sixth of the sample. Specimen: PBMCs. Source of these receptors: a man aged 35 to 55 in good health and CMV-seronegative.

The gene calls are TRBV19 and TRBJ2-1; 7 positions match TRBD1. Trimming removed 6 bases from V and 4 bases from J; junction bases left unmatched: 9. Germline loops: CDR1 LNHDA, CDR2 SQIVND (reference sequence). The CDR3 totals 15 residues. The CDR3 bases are TGTGCCAGTAGAAGGGACAGTTCCTTATACAATGAGCAGTTCTTC. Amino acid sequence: CASRRDSSLYNEQFF.

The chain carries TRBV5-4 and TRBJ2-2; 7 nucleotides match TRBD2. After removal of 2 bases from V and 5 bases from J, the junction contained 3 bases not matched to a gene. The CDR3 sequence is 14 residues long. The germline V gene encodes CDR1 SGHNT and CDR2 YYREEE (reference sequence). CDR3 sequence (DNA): TGTGCCAGCAGCTTTGGGGGAGGGACCGGGGAGCTGTTTTTT. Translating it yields CASSFGGGTGELFF. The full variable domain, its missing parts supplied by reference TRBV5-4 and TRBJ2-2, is ETGVTQSPTHLIKTRGQQVTLRCSSQSGHNTVSWYQQALGQGPQFIFQYYREEENGRGNFPPRFSGLQFPNYSSELNVNALELDDSALYLCASSFGGGTGELFFGEGSRLTVL.

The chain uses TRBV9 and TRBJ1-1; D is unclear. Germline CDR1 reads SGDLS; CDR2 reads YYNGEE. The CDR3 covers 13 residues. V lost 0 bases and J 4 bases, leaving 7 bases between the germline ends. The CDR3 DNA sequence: TGTGCCAGCAGCGTAGACCAGCGCACTGAAGCTTTCTTT. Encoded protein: CASSVDQRTEAFF.

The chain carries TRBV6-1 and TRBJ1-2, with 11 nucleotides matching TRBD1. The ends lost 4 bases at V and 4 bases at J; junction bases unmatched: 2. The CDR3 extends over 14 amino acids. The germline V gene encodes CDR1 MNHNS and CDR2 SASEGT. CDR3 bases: TGTGCCAGCAGTGCCGGGACAGGGGGCTATGGCTACACCTTC. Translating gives CASSAGTGGYGYTF.

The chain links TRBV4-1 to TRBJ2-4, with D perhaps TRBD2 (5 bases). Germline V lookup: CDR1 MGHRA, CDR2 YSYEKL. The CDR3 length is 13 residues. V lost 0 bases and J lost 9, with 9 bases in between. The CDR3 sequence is CASSQEGGSIQYF. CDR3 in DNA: TGCGCCAGCAGCCAAGAAGGAGGCAGCATTCAGTACTTC.

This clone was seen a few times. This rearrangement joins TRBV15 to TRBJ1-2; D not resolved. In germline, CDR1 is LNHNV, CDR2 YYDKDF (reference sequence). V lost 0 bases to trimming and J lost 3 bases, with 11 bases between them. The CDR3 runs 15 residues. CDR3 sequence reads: CATSREVGSDYGYTF. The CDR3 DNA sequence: TGTGCCACCAGCAGAGAAGTAGGGAGCGACTATGGCTACACCTTC.

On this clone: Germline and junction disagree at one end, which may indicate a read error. This CDR3 is CASGLGKDRESRYAVF. CDR3 DNA sequence: TGTGCTAGTGGTTTGGGAAAGGACAGAGAAAGCAGATACGCAGTATTT. The chain has TRBV12-5 and TRBJ2-3; possibly TRBD1 for D (6 bases). In germline, CDR1 is LGHNT, CDR2 FRNRAP. The CDR3 is 16 amino acids.

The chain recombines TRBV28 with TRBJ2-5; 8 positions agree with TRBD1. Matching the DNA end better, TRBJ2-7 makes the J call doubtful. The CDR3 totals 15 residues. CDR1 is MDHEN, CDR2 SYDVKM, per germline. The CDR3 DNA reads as TGTGCCAGCACCATCGCACAGGGGGTGTACTACGAGCAGTACTTC. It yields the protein CASTIAQGVYYEQYF.

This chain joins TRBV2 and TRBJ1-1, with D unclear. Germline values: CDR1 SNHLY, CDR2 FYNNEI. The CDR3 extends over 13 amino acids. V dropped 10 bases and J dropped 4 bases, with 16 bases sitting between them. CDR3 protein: CATRPRRPTEAFF. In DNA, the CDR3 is TGTGCCACCCGCCCCCGGAGACCCACTGAAGCTTTCTTT.

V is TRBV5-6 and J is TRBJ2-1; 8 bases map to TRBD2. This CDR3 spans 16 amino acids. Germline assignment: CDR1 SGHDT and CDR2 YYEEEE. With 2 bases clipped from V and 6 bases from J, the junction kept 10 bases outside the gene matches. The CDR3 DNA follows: TGTGCCAGCAGCTTTTTAAGCGGGGGCCCCCGCAATGAGCAGTTCTTC. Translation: CASSFLSGGPRNEQFF.

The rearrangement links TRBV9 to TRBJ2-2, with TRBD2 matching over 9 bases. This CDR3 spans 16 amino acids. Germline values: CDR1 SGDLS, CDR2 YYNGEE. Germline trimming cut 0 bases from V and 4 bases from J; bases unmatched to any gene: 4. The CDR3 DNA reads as TGTGCCAGCAGCGTAGCGGCGGGGGGGTTCACCGGGGAGCTGTTTTTT. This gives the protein CASSVAAGGFTGELFF. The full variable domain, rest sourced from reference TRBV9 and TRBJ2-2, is DSGVTQTPKHLITATGQRVTLRCSPRSGDLSVYWYQQSLDQGLQFLIQYYNGEERAKGNILERFSAQQFPDLHSELNLSSLELGDSALYFCASSVAAGGFTGELFFGEGSRLTVL.

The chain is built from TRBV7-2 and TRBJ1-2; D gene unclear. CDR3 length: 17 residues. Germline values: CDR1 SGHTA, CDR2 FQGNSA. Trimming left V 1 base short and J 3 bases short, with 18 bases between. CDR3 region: CASSLGTQVGVDYGYTF. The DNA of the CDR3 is TGTGCCAGCAGCTTAGGGACGCAGGTGGGAGTCGACTATGGCTACACCTTC.

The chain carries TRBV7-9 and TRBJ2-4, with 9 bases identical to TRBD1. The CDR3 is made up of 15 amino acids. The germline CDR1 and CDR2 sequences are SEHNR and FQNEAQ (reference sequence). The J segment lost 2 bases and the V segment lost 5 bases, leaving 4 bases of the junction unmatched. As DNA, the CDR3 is TGTGCCAGCAGCGCGGACAGGGGTTCCAAAAACATTCAGTACTTC. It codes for CASSADRGSKNIQYF.

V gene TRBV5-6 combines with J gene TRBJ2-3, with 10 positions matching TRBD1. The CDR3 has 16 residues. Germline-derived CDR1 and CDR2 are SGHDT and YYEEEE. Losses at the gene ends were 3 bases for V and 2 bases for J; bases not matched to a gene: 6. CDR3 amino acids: CASSSGQGYVTDTQYF. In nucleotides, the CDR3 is TGTGCCAGCAGCTCGGGACAGGGGTATGTCACAGATACGCAGTATTTT.

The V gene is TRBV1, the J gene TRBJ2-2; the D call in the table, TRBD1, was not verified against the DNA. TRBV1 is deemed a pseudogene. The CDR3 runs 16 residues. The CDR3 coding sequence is TGCACCAGCAGCCAAGAAGGGGCCCTGGATAGCGGGGAGCTGTTTTTT. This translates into CTSSQEGALDSGELFF.

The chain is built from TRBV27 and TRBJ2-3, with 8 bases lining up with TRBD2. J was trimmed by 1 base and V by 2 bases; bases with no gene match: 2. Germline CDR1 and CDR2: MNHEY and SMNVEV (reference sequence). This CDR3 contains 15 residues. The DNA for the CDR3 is TGTGCCAGCAGTTTACCGGGAGGGGGCACAGATACGCAGTATTTT. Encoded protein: CASSLPGGGTDTQYF.

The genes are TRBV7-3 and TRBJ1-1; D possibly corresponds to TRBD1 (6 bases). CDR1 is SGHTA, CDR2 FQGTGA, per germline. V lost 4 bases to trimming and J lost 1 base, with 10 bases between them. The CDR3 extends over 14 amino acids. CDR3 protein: CASSSQGQNTEAFF. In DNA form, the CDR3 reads TGTGCCAGCAGCTCACAGGGACAGAACACTGAAGCTTTCTTT.

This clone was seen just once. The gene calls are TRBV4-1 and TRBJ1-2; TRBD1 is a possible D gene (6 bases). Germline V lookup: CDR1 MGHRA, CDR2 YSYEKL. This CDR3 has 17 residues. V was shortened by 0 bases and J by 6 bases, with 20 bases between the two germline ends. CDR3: CASSQERGGPYLHGYTF. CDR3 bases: TGCGCCAGCAGCCAAGAAAGGGGGGGACCTTACCTTCATGGCTACACCTTC.

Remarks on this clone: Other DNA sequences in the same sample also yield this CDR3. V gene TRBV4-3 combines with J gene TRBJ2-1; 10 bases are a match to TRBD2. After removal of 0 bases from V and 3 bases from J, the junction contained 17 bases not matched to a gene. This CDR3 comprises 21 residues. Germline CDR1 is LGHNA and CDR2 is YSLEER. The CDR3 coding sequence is TGCGCCAGCAGCCAAGAAGCGAAAGGGGCTAGCGGGGGCCTGGGCTACAATGAGCAGTTCTTC. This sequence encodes CASSQEAKGASGGLGYNEQFF.

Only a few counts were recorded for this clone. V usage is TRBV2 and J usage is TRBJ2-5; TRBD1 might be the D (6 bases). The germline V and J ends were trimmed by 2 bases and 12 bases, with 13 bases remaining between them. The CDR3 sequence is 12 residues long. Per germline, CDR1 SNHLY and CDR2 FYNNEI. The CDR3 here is CASSELRDNKYF. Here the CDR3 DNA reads TGTGCCAGCAGTGAACTCCGGGACAATAAGTACTTC.